This T cell receptor beta chain is drawn from a study of blood T cell repertoires in COVID-19. The length of the CDR3 is 12 residues. Germline V CDR1 and CDR2: GTSNPN, SVGIG (reference sequence). V lost 2 bases, J lost 5 bases, and 7 bases lay in between. In the original analysis: Reference gene primer amplification yielded estimated nucleated cell counts. Method: immunoSEQ multiplex PCR; TCRdb's copy keeps in-frame clones and lacks some. The V and J calls and the clone size are those of that table, but D and trimming were determined from the DNA. The data contain about 110,000 clones, around 84% of them singletons.

The chain is built from TRBV30 and TRBJ1-5; D call uncertain. Source material: peripheral blood. The TCR sequence derives from a woman aged 40-49 years with acute or convalescent COVID-19. The CDR3 here is CAWSQTDQPQHF. The CDR3 region has the DNA TGTGCCTGGAGTCAAACGGATCAGCCCCAGCATTTT.